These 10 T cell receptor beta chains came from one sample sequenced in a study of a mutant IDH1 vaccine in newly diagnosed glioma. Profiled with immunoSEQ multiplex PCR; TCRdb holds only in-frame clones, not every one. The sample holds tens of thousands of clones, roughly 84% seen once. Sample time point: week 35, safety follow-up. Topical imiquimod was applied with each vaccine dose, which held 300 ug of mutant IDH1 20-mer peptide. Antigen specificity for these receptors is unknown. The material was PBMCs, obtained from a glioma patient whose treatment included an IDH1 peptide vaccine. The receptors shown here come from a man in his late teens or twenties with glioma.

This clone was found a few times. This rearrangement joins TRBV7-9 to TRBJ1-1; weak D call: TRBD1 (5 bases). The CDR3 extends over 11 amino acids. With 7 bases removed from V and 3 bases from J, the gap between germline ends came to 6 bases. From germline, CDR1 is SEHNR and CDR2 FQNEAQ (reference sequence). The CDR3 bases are TGTGCCAGCACGGGGGACACTGAAGCTTTCTTT. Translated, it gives CASTGDTEAFF.

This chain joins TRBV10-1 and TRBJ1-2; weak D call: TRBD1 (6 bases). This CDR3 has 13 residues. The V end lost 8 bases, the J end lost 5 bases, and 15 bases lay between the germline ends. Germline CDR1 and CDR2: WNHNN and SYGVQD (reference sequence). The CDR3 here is CASRDKPRYGYTF. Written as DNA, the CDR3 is TGCGCCAGCCGGGACAAGCCTCGATATGGCTACACCTTC.

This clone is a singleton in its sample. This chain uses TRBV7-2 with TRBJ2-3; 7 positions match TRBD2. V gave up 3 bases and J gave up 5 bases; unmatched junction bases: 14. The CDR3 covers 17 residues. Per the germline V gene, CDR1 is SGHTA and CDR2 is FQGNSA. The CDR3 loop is CASSFQTESGVVDTQYF. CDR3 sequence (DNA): TGTGCCAGCAGCTTTCAAACAGAAAGCGGGGTGGTAGATACGCAGTATTTT.

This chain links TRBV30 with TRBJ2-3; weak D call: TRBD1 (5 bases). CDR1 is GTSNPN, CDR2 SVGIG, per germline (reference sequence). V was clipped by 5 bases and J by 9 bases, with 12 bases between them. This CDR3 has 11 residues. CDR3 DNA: TGTGCCTGGGGGGCTTTCCCAACGCAGTATTTT. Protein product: CAWGAFPTQYF.

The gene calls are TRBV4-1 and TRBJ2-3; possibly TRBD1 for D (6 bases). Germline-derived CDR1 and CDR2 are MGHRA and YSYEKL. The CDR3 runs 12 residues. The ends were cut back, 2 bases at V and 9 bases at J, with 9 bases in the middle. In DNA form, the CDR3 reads TGCGCCAGCAGCCAAAACAGGGACACGCAGTATTTT. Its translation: CASSQNRDTQYF.

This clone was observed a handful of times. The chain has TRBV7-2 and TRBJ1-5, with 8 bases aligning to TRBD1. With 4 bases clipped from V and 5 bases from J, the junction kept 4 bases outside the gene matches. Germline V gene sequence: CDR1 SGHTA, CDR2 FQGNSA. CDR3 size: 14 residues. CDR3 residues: CASSSGQGDQPQHF. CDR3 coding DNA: TGTGCCAGCAGCTCCGGACAGGGTGATCAGCCCCAGCATTTT.

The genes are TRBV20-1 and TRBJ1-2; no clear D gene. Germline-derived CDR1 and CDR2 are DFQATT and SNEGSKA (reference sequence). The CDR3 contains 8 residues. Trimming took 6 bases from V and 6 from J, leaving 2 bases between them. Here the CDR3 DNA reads TGCAGTGCCCATGGCTACACCTTC. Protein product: CSAHGYTF.

CDR3 in amino acids: CSVVTGSASYGYTF. CDR3 nucleotide sequence: TGCAGCGTTGTAACAGGCTCGGCGTCCTATGGCTACACCTTC. The genes are TRBV29-1 and TRBJ1-2; D possibly corresponds to TRBD1 (5 bases). V lost 4 bases to trimming and J lost 4 bases, with 16 bases between them. This CDR3 contains 14 residues. Germline CDR1 and CDR2: SQVTM and ANQGSEA.

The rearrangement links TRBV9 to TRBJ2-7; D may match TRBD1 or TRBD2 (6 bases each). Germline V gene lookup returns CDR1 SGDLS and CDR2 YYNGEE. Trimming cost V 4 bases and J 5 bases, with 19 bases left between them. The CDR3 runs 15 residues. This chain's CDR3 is CASSSGGNRAHEQYF. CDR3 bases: TGTGCCAGCAGCTCAGGAGGGAACAGGGCCCACGAGCAGTACTTC.

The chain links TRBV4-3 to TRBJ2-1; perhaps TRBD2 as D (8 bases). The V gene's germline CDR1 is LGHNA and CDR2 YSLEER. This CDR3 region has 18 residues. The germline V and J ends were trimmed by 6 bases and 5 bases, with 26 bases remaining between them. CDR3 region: CASSFGTVPGLANNEQFF. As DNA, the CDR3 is TGCGCCAGCAGTTTCGGGACAGTCCCCGGACTAGCAAACAATGAGCAGTTCTTC.